Each of the 17 T cell receptor beta chains below was sequenced from the same sample in a study of human T cells and chemical hapten exposure. TCRdb re-derived calls from the RACE reads in MiXCR, one entry per CDR3 protein. The repertoire holds fewer than 400,000 distinct CDR3 sequences, with approximately 6.3% as singletons. The time point was: patch test 1, 2 weeks after DPC sensitization. As to treatment: therapeutic diphenylcyclopropenone sensitization with weekly scalp DPC. The specimen comprised whole blood, sampled in connection with sensitization to the hapten diphenylcyclopropenone (DPC). Receptors originate from a woman in her late teens or twenties with alopecia areata. Some clones in this sample may be carry-over from other donors' samples.

This clonotype appeared once. The gene calls are TRBV9 and TRBJ1-6; D gene ambiguous. The CDR3 extends over 14 amino acids. V was trimmed by 0 bases and J by 10 bases, leaving 11 bases between them. CDR1 is SGDLS and CDR2 is YYNGEE in the germline V gene. CDR3 amino acids: CASSVGEVRSPLHF. CDR3 nucleotides: TGTGCCAGCAGCGTAGGGGAGGTTCGGTCACCCCTCCACTTT.

This chain links TRBV4-1 with TRBJ1-2; D call uncertain. CDR1 and CDR2 from the germline V gene are MGHRA and YSYEKL. CDR3 length: 13 residues. Trimming left V 2 bases short and J 0 bases short, with 4 bases between. The CDR3 loop is CASSQPSNYGYTF. CDR3 coding DNA: TGCGCCAGCAGCCAACCTTCTAACTATGGCTACACCTTC.

Only a few counts were recorded for this clonotype. The gene calls are TRBV14 and TRBJ1-2; D gene unclear. The germline V and J ends were trimmed by 2 bases and 6 bases, with 10 bases remaining between them. The CDR3 runs to 13 residues. Germline loops: CDR1 SGHDN, CDR2 FVKESK. DNA for the CDR3: TGTGCCAGCAGCCAAAGGGTAAACCATGGCTACACCTTC. Encoded protein: CASSQRVNHGYTF.

The CDR3 DNA is TGTGCCAGTAGTGGAGGGACTAGCGGGGGCTCAGATACGCAGTATTTT. Its translation: CASSGGTSGGSDTQYF. The chain recombines TRBV19 with TRBJ2-3; 14 bases are shared with TRBD2. Germline-derived CDR1 and CDR2 are LNHDA and SQIVND (reference sequence). The CDR3 totals 16 residues. Losses at the gene ends were 5 bases for V and 4 bases for J; bases not matched to a gene: 5.

The chain recombines TRBV5-5 with TRBJ1-3; D uncertain. This CDR3 comprises 14 residues. CDR1 and CDR2 from the germline V gene are SGHKS and YYEKEE (reference sequence). Trimming stripped 1 base from V and 0 bases from J, with 5 bases between. This CDR3 reads CASSLTSSGNTIYF. CDR3 nucleotide sequence: TGTGCCAGCAGCTTGACAAGCTCTGGAAACACCATATATTTT.

The J gene is TRBJ2-5, the V gene TRBV28; TRBD2 aligns across 10 bases. The junction had 14 bases not matched to a gene; V was cut back by 4 bases and J by 6 bases. The CDR3 totals 17 residues. The germline V gene encodes CDR1 MDHEN and CDR2 SYDVKM. CDR3 in DNA: TGTGCCAGCAGTTCCCTGCATCTAGCGGGGGTCCCCAAGACCCAGTACTTC. The encoded protein is CASSSLHLAGVPKTQYF.

This clonotype was seen a few times. The chain carries TRBV5-1 and TRBJ1-4; TRBD1 is a possible D gene (5 bases). The CDR3 is 15 residues long. Deletions cut 4 bases from V and 5 bases from J, with 15 bases between. CDR1 is SGHRS and CDR2 is YFSETQ in the germline V gene. The CDR3 region is CASSPYGAANEKLFF. The CDR3 region has the DNA TGCGCCAGCAGCCCCTACGGGGCAGCGAATGAAAAACTGTTTTTT.

Only a few counts were recorded for this clonotype. The chain couples TRBV29-1 to TRBJ2-5; D may be TRBD1 (6 bases). V gave up 4 bases and J gave up 3 bases, with 9 bases separating them. The length of the CDR3 is 12 residues. Germline V lookup: CDR1 SQVTM, CDR2 ANQGSEA. CDR3: CSVVAGEETQYF. The CDR3 coding sequence is TGCAGCGTTGTTGCAGGGGAAGAGACCCAGTACTTC.

This clonotype was counted ten times or more. The chain has TRBV6-5 and TRBJ2-5, with 7 bases that match TRBD2. CDR3 length: 12 residues. Per the germline V gene, CDR1 is MNHEY and CDR2 is SVGAGI. Losses at the gene ends were 6 bases for V and 5 bases for J; bases not matched to a gene: 3. CDR3 protein: CASRTSVETQYF. CDR3 sequence (DNA): TGTGCCAGCAGAACTAGCGTTGAGACCCAGTACTTC.

The gene calls are TRBV10-3 and TRBJ1-2; TRBD1 matches 10 bases. The CDR3 runs 15 residues. J lost 7 bases, V lost 6 bases, and 11 bases had no gene match. Germline assignment: CDR1 ENHRY and CDR2 SYGVKD. CDR3 in amino acids: CAISFDPWDRGGYTF. CDR3 coding DNA: TGTGCCATCAGCTTCGACCCTTGGGACAGGGGTGGCTACACCTTC.

This chain connects TRBV7-2 to TRBJ2-7; 9 bases map to TRBD1. Looked up from germline, CDR1 is SGHTA and CDR2 is FQGNSA. CDR3 length equals 12 residues. The junction had 5 bases not matched to a gene; V was cut back by 10 bases and J by 4 bases. CDR3 residues: CATGQGRYEQYF. In DNA form, the CDR3 reads TGTGCCACCGGACAGGGGCGATACGAGCAGTACTTC.

This clonotype has at least ten counts. The CDR3 nucleotides are TGTGCCAGCTCACGCCGGGCGGGAGAAGAGACCCAGTACTTC. As protein: CASSRRAGEETQYF. The chain has TRBV18 and TRBJ2-5, with 7 bases lining up with TRBD2. CDR1 KGHSH and CDR2 LQKENI come from the germline V gene. After removal of 4 bases from V and 3 bases from J, the junction contained 5 bases not matched to a gene. The length of the CDR3 is 14 residues.

This clonotype was counted a few times. V and J are TRBV18 and TRBJ2-3; D not certain. This CDR3 region has 16 residues. The V gene lost 6 bases and the J gene lost 6 bases, with 22 bases spanning the gap. Germline V lookup: CDR1 KGHSH, CDR2 LQKENI. The CDR3 bases are TGTGCCAGCTCCCCTTTCCCTCCGGGCCTACGGGATACGCAGTATTTT. Translated, it gives CASSPFPPGLRDTQYF.

This clonotype rates as medium-sized. The J gene is TRBJ2-3, the V gene TRBV6-2 or TRBV6-3; D is undetermined. The germline V and J ends were trimmed by 6 bases and 5 bases, with 18 bases remaining between them. This CDR3 region has 15 residues. Germline V lookup: CDR1 MNHEY, CDR2 SVGEGT. Here the CDR3 DNA reads TGTGCCAGCAGCTCATACATGTTGGCGCAAGATACGCAGTATTTT. It codes for CASSSYMLAQDTQYF.

The table lists this clonotype with many counts. The rearrangement joins TRBV6-2 or TRBV6-3 to TRBJ2-7; D gene ambiguous. The CDR3 loop spans 14 amino acids. CDR1 is MNHEY, CDR2 SVGEGT, per germline. The V and J ends lost 8 bases and 1 base respectively, with 15 bases between them. CDR3 region: CASSRTSESYEQYF. CDR3 DNA sequence: TGTGCCAGCTCCCGGACGTCGGAGTCCTACGAGCAGTACTTC.

The V gene is TRBV7-6, the J gene TRBJ2-2, with D perhaps matching TRBD1 or TRBD2 (6 bases each). The CDR3 is 16 residues long. Looked up from germline, CDR1 is SGHVS and CDR2 is FNYEAQ. V shed 5 bases and J shed 0 bases, with 13 bases lying between them. CDR3 sequence: CASSLTGATNTGELFF. As DNA, the CDR3 is TGTGCCAGCAGCCTCACGGGGGCGACGAACACCGGGGAGCTGTTTTTT.

CDR3 DNA sequence: TGCAGTGCTTACCTTCTGAGCTATGGCTACACCTTC. Its translation: CSAYLLSYGYTF. The chain combines TRBV20-1 with TRBJ1-2; D not resolved. The V end was cut by 5 bases, the J end by 4 bases, with 11 bases between. The CDR3 runs to 12 residues. Germline V gene lookup returns CDR1 DFQATT and CDR2 SNEGSKA (reference sequence).